This TCR beta chain came from a study of patients and donors after allogeneic stem cell transplantation (TCRdb year 2020). Library construction relied on RT-PCR. Sequenced on a NextSeq 550. TCRdb's own reprocessing of the public reads used fastp at Q25 and MiXCR and kept productive beta chains. Rows with a matching CDR3 protein are joined into one entry that keeps the most common DNA and genes. For this sample the table gives 400,000 to 500,000 distinct CDR3 sequences, of which under 20% were detected only once. Together, the top ten hold 7.2% of the sample. This clonotype has only a few counts. Its antigen specificity is not known. No base qualities exist here, and no much larger clone lies one base off it. The CDR3 sequence holds 12 residues, the cysteine and phenylalanine included. CDR3 DNA only is kept here, 36 bases in frame from base 1. The germline ends are 12 bases apart after V is trimmed by 4 bases and J by 6 bases. From a lookup of the germline V gene, CDR1 and CDR2 are SQVTM and ANQGSEA.

Sequencing was carried out using blood, either unsorted or a sorted T cell fraction (not recorded which). The TCR was taken from a human donor who was either an allogeneic HSCT recipient or a stem cell or donor lymphocyte infusion donor (not recorded which). It is not recorded whose cells these are; they may come from a transplant donor. Recombination linked TRBV29-1 to TRBJ1-2, and TRBD1 may be the D gene, going by 6 matching bases. CDR3 loop: CSVVDRGNGYTF. Here is the DNA: TGCAGCGTTGTGGACAGAGGGAATGGCTACACCTTC.